This T cell receptor beta chain was identified during a study of blood T cell repertoires in COVID-19. About the research overall: COVID-19 samples collected from the United States, Italy and Spain covered acute and convalescent phases. PBMCs, B-cell-depleted T cells, or T cells were the source of the cDNA or gDNA that made up the material.

CDR1 is SGHNT and CDR2 is YENEEA in the germline V gene. The V and J ends lost 5 bases and 3 bases respectively, with 23 bases between them. The CDR3 loop spans 18 amino acids. In the authors' methods: Estimated nucleated cell counts came from reference gene primer amplification. Data came from immunoSEQ multiplex PCR; TCRdb stores just in-frame clones and leaves some out. V, J and clone size derive from that table, while D and trimming were established from the DNA sequence. The profile covers tens of thousands of clones, with approximately 80% appearing a single time and about 3.4% taken by the ten largest.

This clonotype originated in a man aged 50-60 years with acute or convalescent COVID-19. The chain has TRBV11-3 and TRBJ1-5, with D possibly being TRBD1 (5 bases). Input material: peripheral blood. In DNA, the CDR3 is TGTGCCAGCAGCCTCAAAGCCCGGGGGGTGGGGGACAATCAGCCCCAGCATTTT. Protein sequence: CASSLKARGVGDNQPQHF.